The text below deals with one T cell receptor beta chain. The sample belongs to a study of identical twins. Germline CDR1 reads MDHEN; CDR2 reads SYDVKM. V gave up 5 bases and J gave up 0 bases, with 11 bases separating them. The CDR3 runs 15 residues. TCRdb independently ran MiXCR on the 5' RACE reads; one entry per CDR3 protein. The table lists roughly 570,000 distinct CDR3 sequences, more than 9% of them singletons. Every one of the donors was a healthy Caucasian. These records were also assigned to another study, of yellow fever vaccine responses in identical twins.

Sequencing was performed on PBMCs. The clonotype comes from a young woman in good health. The V call is TRBV28, the J call TRBJ1-5; no definite D call. CDR3 coding DNA: TGTGCCAGCAGTCTATCAGCTCCTAGCAATCAGCCCCAGCATTTT. It encodes CASSLSAPSNQPQHF. The entire variable domain, with the rest obtained from reference TRBV28 and TRBJ1-5, is as follows: DVKVTQSSRYLVKRTGEKVFLECVQDMDHENMFWYRQDPGLGLRLIYFSYDVKMKEKGDIPEGYSVSREKKERFSLILESASTNQTSMYLCASSLSAPSNQPQHFGDGTRLSIL.